This TCR beta chain appears in the sequencing data of a study of blood T cell repertoires in COVID-19. Study in general: PBMCs, B-cell-depleted T cells, or T cells were the source of the cDNA or gDNA that made up the material.

CDR1 SQVTM and CDR2 ANQGSEA come from the germline V gene. V was trimmed by 7 bases and J by 3 bases, leaving 14 bases between them. The CDR3 is 13 residues long. Per the authors' pipeline: Amplification from reference gene primers served as the basis for estimated nucleated cell counts. Clones were sequenced by immunoSEQ multiplex PCR, and TCRdb holds only the in-frame ones, with some missing. The DNA was the basis for D and trimming; V, J and clone size are from that table. The sample contains a few hundred thousand clones, roughly nine tenths of which appear only once. Sequences were obtained from peripheral blood. The rearrangement joins TRBV29-1 to TRBJ2-3; D is unresolved. The sequence came from a middle-aged man with acute or convalescent COVID-19. For the CDR3, the DNA is TGCAGCGCAGCAGGTGGCAGGACAGATACGCAGTATTTT. It encodes CSAAGGRTDTQYF.